This TCR beta chain was sequenced for a study of blood T cell repertoires in COVID-19. The wider study: The samples span acute and convalescent COVID-19 from the United States, Italy and Spain. Sources were T cells, B-cell-depleted T cells, or PBMCs; the material itself was cDNA or gDNA.

The protocol was immunoSEQ multiplex PCR, while the TCRdb copy is restricted to in-frame clones and leaves out a portion. The sample includes 150,000 to 200,000 clones, roughly 87% of them seen just once. Cohort allocation depended upon clinical history that participants reported. The TCR comes from a woman aged 45-60 years who had recovered from COVID-19. The sequenced sample consisted of PBMCs or T cells enriched from blood (not recorded which).

The CDR3 bases are TGTGCCACCAGTGACAAGACAAACACCGGGGAGCTGTTTTTT. Amino acid sequence: CATSDKTNTGELFF. The rearrangement uses TRBV24-1 and TRBJ2-2; no firm D call. The CDR3 is 14 amino acids. Germline assignment: CDR1 KGHDR and CDR2 SFDVKD. Trimming pared 4 bases from V and 2 bases from J, leaving 7 bases between.